Sequencing of this T cell receptor beta chain was carried out in a study of T cells in Graves' hyperthyroidism and ophthalmopathy. RNA transcripts yielded amplified TCR beta CDR3 regions. Initially, a first-round RT-PCR of the TCR CDR3 employed the HTBI primer set. MiXCR was run by TCRdb on the multiplex PCR reads, yielding one entry per CDR3 protein. The sample contains about 600,000 distinct CDR3 sequences, approximately 16% of which appear only once. The V gene's germline CDR1 is ENHRY and CDR2 SYGVKD. Deletions cut 6 bases from V and 3 bases from J, with 12 bases between. The CDR3 runs to 13 residues. An approximately 10 ml volume of fresh peripheral blood provided the PBMCs. As to this clonotype: Its antigen remains unidentified.

Study-wide points: Most thyroid clonotypes with frequency above 0.001 were detected in blood.

The receptor was isolated from a woman between 40 and 50 years old with Graves' ophthalmopathy. The rearrangement uses TRBV10-3 and TRBJ2-7; D may be TRBD2 (6 bases). Sequencing was performed on blood. For the CDR3, the DNA is TGTGCCATCAGCGAATCGACTAGCTACGAGCAGTACTTC. This translates into CAISESTSYEQYF.